This T cell receptor (beta chain) was documented in a study of blood T cell repertoires in COVID-19. Study details: Samples representing acute and convalescent COVID-19 were sourced from the United States, Italy and Spain. In each case, the material was cDNA or gDNA derived from T cells, B-cell-depleted T cells, or PBMCs.

Original analysis: It was from reference gene primer amplification that nucleated cell counts were estimated. The protocol was immunoSEQ multiplex PCR, while the TCRdb copy is restricted to in-frame clones and leaves out a portion. That table supplies the V and J calls and clone size; D and trimming were determined from the DNA. There are some 110,000 clones in the sample; roughly 89% occur only once, and approximately 5% lies in the top ten. V lost 4 bases and J lost 8; bases outside the gene matches: 16. The CDR3 totals 17 residues. Germline assignment: CDR1 SGHDN and CDR2 FVKESK. Sequencing was performed on peripheral blood. The sequence was collected from a human donor in a cohort sampled during active COVID-19. V gene TRBV14 combines with J gene TRBJ2-1, with 8 bases that match TRBD1. CDR3 nucleotides: TGTGCCAGCAGCCTTTATTCCGGGACAGGCTCAAAGGATGAGCAGTTCTTC. Translation: CASSLYSGTGSKDEQFF.